A selection of T cell receptor beta chains follows, all from one sample in a study of blood T cell repertoires in COVID-19. Using immunoSEQ multiplex PCR, the repertoire was profiled, and TCRdb retains in-frame clones only, with some absent. The table includes more than 15,000 clones, about 88% detected once. The specimen was peripheral blood. These receptors were taken from a man aged 55 to 70 with acute or convalescent COVID-19. Each CDR3 is given with its conserved first and last residue. A D gene is named only where the DNA matches it firmly. Size is stated for part of the rows, as once, few or many counts, or as a class when the clone is expanded.

TRBJ2-1,NA,TRBD2,TRBV6-2/TRBV6-3,15,CASSLAGGPPNEQFF,TGTGCCAGCAGTTTAGCGGGAGGGCCCCCCAATGAGCAGTTCTTC
TRBJ2-5,NA,TRBD2,TRBV11-2,18,CASSFHPIAGGLLETQYF,TGTGCCAGCAGCTTCCACCCAATAGCGGGGGGGCTACTAGAGACCCAGTACTTC
TRBJ1-6,NA,TRBD1,TRBV28,15,CASSQSQTGAAPLHF,TGTGCCAGCAGTCAGAGTCAGACAGGGGCAGCACCCCTCCACTTT
TRBJ2-3,NA,TRBD2,TRBV6-4,16,CASSDTSGKATDTQYF,TGTGCCAGCAGTGACACTAGCGGGAAAGCCACAGATACGCAGTATTTT
TRBJ2-7,NA,TRBD2,TRBV9,15,CASSPRLAGDYEQYF,TGTGCCAGCAGCCCGCGACTAGCGGGGGACTACGAGCAGTACTTC
TRBJ1-1,few,TRBD1,TRBV28,18,CASSPILISQGGDTEAFF,TGTGCCAGCAGTCCCATCCTTATATCCCAGGGGGGAGACACTGAAGCTTTCTTT
TRBJ2-1,NA,TRBD2,TRBV7-3,16,CASSDPGLAGAGEQFF,TGTGCCAGCAGCGACCCCGGACTAGCGGGCGCGGGGGAGCAGTTCTTC
TRBJ1-5,NA,TRBD1,TRBV10-3,15,CAISEFGQGNQPQHF,TGTGCCATCAGTGAGTTTGGACAGGGGAATCAGCCCCAGCATTTT
TRBJ2-2,NA,NA,TRBV27,15,CASSPQGRSAGELFF,TGTGCCAGCAGTCCACAGGGACGTAGCGCCGGGGAGCTGTTTTTT
TRBJ1-1,NA,TRBD1,TRBV11-2,16,CASSLELATGAGEAFF,TGTGCCAGCAGCTTAGAACTGGCGACAGGGGCTGGGGAAGCTTTCTTT
TRBJ1-1,NA,NA,TRBV6-4,15,CASSDSGDVNTEAFF,TGTGCCAGCAGTGACTCAGGGGATGTAAACACTGAAGCTTTCTTT
TRBJ2-4,NA,NA,TRBV4-3,15,CASSQDNKSKNIQYF,TGCGCCAGCAGCCAAGATAATAAATCCAAAAACATTCAGTACTTC
TRBJ1-2,NA,TRBD1,TRBV5-5,15,CASSSQGAGNYGYTF,TGTGCCAGCAGCTCACAGGGGGCCGGTAACTATGGCTACACCTTC
TRBJ2-1,NA,TRBD2,TRBV11-2,17,CASSLVYLAGGLDEQFF,TGTGCCAGCAGCTTAGTATATCTAGCGGGGGGGCTGGATGAGCAGTTCTTC
TRBJ2-1,NA,NA,TRBV6-2/TRBV6-3,14,CASSRDSPYNEQFF,TGTGCCAGCAGTCGGGACTCACCCTACAATGAGCAGTTCTTC
TRBJ2-5,NA,NA,TRBV5-1,15,CASSTASGVEETQYF,TGCGCCAGCAGCACTGCATCAGGGGTCGAAGAGACCCAGTACTTC
TRBJ1-5,NA,NA,TRBV19,17,CASSTDLTTDSNQPQHF,TGTGCCAGTAGTACGGACCTGACTACCGATAGCAATCAGCCCCAGCATTTT
TRBJ2-5,NA,NA,TRBV6-5,16,CASSYSDSIGGETQYF,TGTGCCAGCAGTTACTCGGACTCAATCGGAGGGGAGACCCAGTACTTC
TRBJ1-4,NA,TRBD1,TRBV5-1,16,CASSFTGTGGDEKLFF,TGCGCCAGCAGCTTTACCGGGACAGGGGGCGATGAAAAACTGTTTTTT
TRBJ1-5,NA,TRBD1,TRBV7-2,15,CASSSRTGNNQPQHF,TGTGCCAGCAGCAGCAGGACAGGGAACAATCAGCCCCAGCATTTT
TRBJ2-7,NA,TRBD1,TRBV3-1/TRBV3-2,15,CASSRDGQGTSEQYF,TGTGCCAGCAGCCGGGACGGACAGGGTACGTCCGAGCAGTACTTC
TRBJ1-1,NA,TRBD1,TRBV6-5,16,CASSYEGAQMNTEAFF,TGTGCCAGCAGTTACGAGGGGGCTCAAATGAACACTGAAGCTTTCTTT
TRBJ2-7,NA,TRBD2,TRBV20-1,15,CSASEVLAGVPEQYF,TGCAGTGCTAGTGAAGTCCTAGCGGGAGTACCCGAGCAGTACTTC
TRBJ2-2,NA,NA,TRBV5-1,15,CASSLSQGGTGELFF,TGCGCCAGCAGCTTGTCTCAGGGGGGCACCGGGGAGCTGTTTTTT
TRBJ2-3,NA,NA,TRBV30,14,CAWSVYSNTDTQYF,TGTGCCTGGAGCGTCTACTCCAACACAGATACGCAGTATTTT